This TCR beta chain was captured by sequencing in a study of cytomegalovirus exposure and HLA in healthy donors. Comments on this clone: The antigen is not known.

Study-level points and caveats: Being productive about 90% or about 30% of the time was typical of most TCR beta V segments in an earlier analysis. Clonal expansion was found to be greater in HLA-associated TCR beta chains than in equally common others in a later analysis. Among the most significant clusters, several appeared linked to common viral pathogens in a later analysis.

The primer mix had 60 Vbeta and 13 Jbeta primers. The data were produced by immunoSEQ multiplex PCR, yet TCRdb's version contains in-frame clones alone and is incomplete. The data show approximately 150,000 clones, roughly 79% seen once. CDR1 is MGHDK, CDR2 SYGVNS, per germline. The CDR3 extends over 15 amino acids. The V and J genes are TRBV25-1 and TRBJ2-5, with 8 bases lining up with TRBD2. The tail of the sequence fits TRBJ2-7 better, so the J call may be wrong. The source is a man between 18 and 35 years old in good health and CMV-seropositive. The sample was PBMCs. The CDR3 DNA reads TGTGCCAGCAGTGAGGAACCGGGGGGGGCTGGCGAGCAGTACTTC. Its translation is CASSEEPGGAGEQYF.